Included here is one T cell receptor (beta chain) sequence, with context. These data originate in a study of blood T cell repertoires in COVID-19. Study information: The samples span acute and convalescent COVID-19 from the United States, Italy and Spain.

In the original workflow: Nucleated cell counts were estimated from reference gene primer amplification. Sequencing used immunoSEQ multiplex PCR; TCRdb keeps in-frame clones, though not all of them. That table is the source of V, J and clone size, and D and trimming were worked out from the DNA. The sample consists of about 110,000 clones, roughly 91% of them appearing once. Sequenced input: peripheral blood. This receptor was obtained from a woman aged 50 to 60 with acute or convalescent COVID-19.

The CDR3 DNA reads TGTGCCAGCTCACCAAGACAGGGACATTTAGCGGGAGCCCAAGAGACCCAGTACTTC. Translated, it gives CASSPRQGHLAGAQETQYF. The chain recombines TRBV18 with TRBJ2-5; 9 nucleotides match TRBD2. Per the germline V gene, CDR1 is KGHSH and CDR2 is LQKENI. J lost 1 base, V lost 2 bases, and 14 bases had no gene match. There are 19 residues in the CDR3.